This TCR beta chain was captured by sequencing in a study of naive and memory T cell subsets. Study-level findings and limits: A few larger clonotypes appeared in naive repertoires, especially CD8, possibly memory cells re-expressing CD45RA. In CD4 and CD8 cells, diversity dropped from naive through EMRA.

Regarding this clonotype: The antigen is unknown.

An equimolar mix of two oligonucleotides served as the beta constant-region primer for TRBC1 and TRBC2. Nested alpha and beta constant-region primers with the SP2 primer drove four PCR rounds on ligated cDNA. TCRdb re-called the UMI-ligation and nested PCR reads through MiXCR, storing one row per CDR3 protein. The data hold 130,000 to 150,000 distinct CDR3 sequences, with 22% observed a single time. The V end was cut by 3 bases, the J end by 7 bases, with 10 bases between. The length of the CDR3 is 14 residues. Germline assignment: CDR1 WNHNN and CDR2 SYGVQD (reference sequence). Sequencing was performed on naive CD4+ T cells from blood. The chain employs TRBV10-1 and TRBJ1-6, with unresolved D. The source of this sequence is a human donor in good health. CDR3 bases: TGCGCCAGCAGTGACGGACGGATAAATTCACCCCTCCACTTT. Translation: CASSDGRINSPLHF.